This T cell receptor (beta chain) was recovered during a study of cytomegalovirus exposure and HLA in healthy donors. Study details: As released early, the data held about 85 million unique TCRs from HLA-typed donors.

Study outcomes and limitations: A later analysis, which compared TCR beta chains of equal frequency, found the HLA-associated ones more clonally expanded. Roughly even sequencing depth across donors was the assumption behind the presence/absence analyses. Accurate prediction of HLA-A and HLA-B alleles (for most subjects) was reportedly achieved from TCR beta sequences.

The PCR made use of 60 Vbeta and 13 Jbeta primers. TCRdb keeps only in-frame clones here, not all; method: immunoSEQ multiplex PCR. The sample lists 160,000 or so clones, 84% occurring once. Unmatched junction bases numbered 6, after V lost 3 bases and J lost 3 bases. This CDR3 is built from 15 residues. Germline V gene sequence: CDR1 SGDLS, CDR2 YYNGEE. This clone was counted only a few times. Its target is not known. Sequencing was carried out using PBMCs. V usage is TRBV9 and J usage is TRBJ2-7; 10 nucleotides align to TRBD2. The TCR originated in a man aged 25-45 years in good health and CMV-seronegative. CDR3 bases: TGTGCCAGCAGCGCCGGACTAGCGGTAGACTACGAGCAGTACTTC. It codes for CASSAGLAVDYEQYF.